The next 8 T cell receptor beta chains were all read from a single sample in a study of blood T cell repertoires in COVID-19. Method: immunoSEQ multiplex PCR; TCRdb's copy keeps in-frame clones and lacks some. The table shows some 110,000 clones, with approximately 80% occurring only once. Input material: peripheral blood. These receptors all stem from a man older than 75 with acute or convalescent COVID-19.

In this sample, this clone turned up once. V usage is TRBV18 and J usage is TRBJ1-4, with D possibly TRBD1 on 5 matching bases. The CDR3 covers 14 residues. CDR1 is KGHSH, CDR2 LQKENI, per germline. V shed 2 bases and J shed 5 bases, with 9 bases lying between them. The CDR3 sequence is CASSPSGGNEKLFF. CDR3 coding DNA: TGTGCCAGCTCACCATCCGGGGGAAATGAAAAACTGTTTTTT.

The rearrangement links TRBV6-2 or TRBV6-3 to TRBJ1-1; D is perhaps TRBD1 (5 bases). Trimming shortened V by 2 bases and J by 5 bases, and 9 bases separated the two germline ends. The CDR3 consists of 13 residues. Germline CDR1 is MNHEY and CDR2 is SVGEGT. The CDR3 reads CASSYVGPTEAFF. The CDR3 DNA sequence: TGTGCCAGCAGTTACGTGGGGCCTACTGAAGCTTTCTTT.

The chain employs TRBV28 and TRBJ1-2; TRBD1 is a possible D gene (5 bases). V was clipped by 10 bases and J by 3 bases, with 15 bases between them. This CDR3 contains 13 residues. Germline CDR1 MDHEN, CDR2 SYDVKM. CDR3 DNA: TGTGCCACCTCACCCGGGGGATACTATGGCTACACCTTC. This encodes CATSPGGYYGYTF.

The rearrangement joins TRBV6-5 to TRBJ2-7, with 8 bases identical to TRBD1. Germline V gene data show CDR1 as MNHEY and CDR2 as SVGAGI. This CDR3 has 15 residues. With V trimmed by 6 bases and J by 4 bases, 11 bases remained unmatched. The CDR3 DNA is TGTGCCAGCAGCCCAGGGGGCGGAATCCTTTACGAGCAGTACTTC. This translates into CASSPGGGILYEQYF.

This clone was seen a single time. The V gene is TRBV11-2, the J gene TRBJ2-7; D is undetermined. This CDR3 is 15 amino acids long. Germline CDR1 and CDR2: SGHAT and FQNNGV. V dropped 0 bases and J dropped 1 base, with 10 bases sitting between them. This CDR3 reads CASSLDLVLSYEQYF. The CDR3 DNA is TGTGCCAGCAGCTTAGACTTAGTCCTTTCCTACGAGCAGTACTTC.

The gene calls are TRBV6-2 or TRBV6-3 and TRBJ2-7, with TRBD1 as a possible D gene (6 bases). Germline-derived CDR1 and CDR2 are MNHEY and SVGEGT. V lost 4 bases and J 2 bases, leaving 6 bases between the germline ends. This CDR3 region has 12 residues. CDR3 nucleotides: TGTGCCAGCAGTTGGACAGCCTACGAGCAGTACTTC. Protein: CASSWTAYEQYF.

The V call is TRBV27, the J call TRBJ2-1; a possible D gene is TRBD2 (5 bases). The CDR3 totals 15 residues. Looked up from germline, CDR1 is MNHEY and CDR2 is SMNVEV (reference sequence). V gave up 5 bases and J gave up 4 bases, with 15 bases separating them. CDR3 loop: CASSRPGSRYNEQFF. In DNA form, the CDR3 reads TGTGCCAGCAGTCGACCGGGATCTCGTTACAATGAGCAGTTCTTC.

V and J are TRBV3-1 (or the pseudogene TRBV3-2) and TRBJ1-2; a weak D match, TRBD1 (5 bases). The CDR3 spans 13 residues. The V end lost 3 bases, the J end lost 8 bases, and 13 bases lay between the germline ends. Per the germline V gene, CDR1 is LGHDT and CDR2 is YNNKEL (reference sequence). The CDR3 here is CASSQKAGHGYTF. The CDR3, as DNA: TGTGCCAGCAGCCAGAAGGCAGGGCACGGCTACACCTTC.